This record concerns one T cell receptor (beta chain) sequence. Produced via immunoSEQ multiplex PCR; TCRdb's table is partial and in-frame only. Seen here are 250,000 to 300,000 clones, 75% to 90% observed once, and the top ten hold around 10%. The data originate from a study of blood T cell repertoires in COVID-19. Turning to the study itself: Italy, Spain and the United States were the sources of the convalescent and acute COVID-19 samples.

All enrollees were roughly 18 to 89 years old and from 20 to 25 US areas. The CDR3 totals 15 residues. The germline CDR1 and CDR2 sequences are SGHRS and YFSETQ. The trim removed 4 bases at V and 5 bases at J, leaving 8 bases unmatched. This TCR came from a man aged 40-49 years who had recovered from COVID-19. J is TRBJ2-7 and V is TRBV5-1, with 11 positions matching TRBD1. The sample taken for sequencing was PBMCs or T cells enriched from blood (not recorded which). CDR3 in DNA: TGCGCCAGCAGCATGGGGACAGGGGGGTTCAACGAGCAGTACTTC. This codes for CASSMGTGGFNEQYF.